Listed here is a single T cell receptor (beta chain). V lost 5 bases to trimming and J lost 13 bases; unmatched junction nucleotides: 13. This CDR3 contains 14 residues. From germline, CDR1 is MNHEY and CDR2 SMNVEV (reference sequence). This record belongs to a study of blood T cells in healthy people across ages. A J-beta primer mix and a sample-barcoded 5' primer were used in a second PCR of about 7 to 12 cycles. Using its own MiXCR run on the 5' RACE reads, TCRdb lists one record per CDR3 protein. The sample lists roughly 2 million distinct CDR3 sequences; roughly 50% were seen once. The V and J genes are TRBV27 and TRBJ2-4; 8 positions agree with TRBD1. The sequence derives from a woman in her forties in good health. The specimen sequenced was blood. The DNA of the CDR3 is TGTGCCAGCAGTCCAAGCAGGGGGCAGGAAGAGCAGTACTTC. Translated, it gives CASSPSRGQEEQYF.